This T cell receptor beta chain was profiled in a study of cytomegalovirus exposure and HLA in healthy donors. Study results and limitations: Accurate HLA-A and HLA-B prediction from TCR beta sequences was reported for most subjects.

13 Jbeta primers and 60 Vbeta primers were used for the PCR. Profiled with immunoSEQ multiplex PCR; TCRdb holds only in-frame clones, not every one. The sample shows 130,000 to 150,000 clones, over 80% of them seen only once. The V end was cut by 0 bases, the J end by 0 bases, with 8 bases between. CDR1 and CDR2 from the germline V gene are MNHNY and SVGAGI (reference sequence). CDR3 length equals 15 residues. Regarding this clone: Antigen unknown.

It was healthy bone marrow donors who served as donors. The receptor's source is a young woman in good health and CMV-seronegative. Sequencing was performed on PBMCs. The chain has TRBV6-6 and TRBJ1-2, with D perhaps matching TRBD1 (5 bases). The CDR3 region has the DNA TGTGCCAGCAGTTACTCGCCAGGGTCTAACTATGGCTACACCTTC. This gives the protein CASSYSPGSNYGYTF.